This TCR beta chain was sequenced for a study of CD8 T cells in Susac syndrome. When the RNA was reverse transcribed, random hexamers were used with an input of roughly 0.45 to 1 ug. Amplification of TCR beta CDR3 spanned 54 Vbeta and 13 Jbeta via immunoSEQ multiplex PCR. One entry per CDR3 protein, called by TCRdb with MiXCR from the immunoSEQ multiplex PCR reads. The sample holds some 130,000 distinct CDR3 sequences, approximately 95% seen once. Looked up from germline, CDR1 is KGHDR and CDR2 is SFDVKD. The CDR3 has 13 residues. Trimming cost V 7 bases and J 4 bases, with 10 bases left between them.

The sequencing input was CD8+ T cells from PBMCs. The receptor comes from a human donor with Susac syndrome. The V gene is TRBV24-1, the J gene TRBJ2-1; unclear D gene. CDR3 loop: CATSSDGYNEQFF. The CDR3 coding sequence is TGTGCCACCAGCTCGGACGGATACAATGAGCAGTTCTTC.